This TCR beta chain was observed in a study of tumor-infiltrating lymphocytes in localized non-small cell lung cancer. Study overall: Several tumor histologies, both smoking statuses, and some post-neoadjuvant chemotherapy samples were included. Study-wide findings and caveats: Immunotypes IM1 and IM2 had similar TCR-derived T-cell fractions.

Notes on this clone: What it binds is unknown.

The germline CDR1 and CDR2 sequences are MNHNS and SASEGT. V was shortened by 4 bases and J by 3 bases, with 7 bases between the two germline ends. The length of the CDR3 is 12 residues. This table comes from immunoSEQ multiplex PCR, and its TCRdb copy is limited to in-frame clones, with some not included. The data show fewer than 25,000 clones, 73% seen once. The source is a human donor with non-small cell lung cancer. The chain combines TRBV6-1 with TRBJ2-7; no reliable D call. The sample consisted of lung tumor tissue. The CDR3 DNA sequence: TGTGCCAGCAGTGTTAACAGCTACGAGCAGTACTTC. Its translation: CASSVNSYEQYF.